This T cell receptor beta chain is drawn from a study of cytomegalovirus exposure and HLA in healthy donors. The PCR contained 60 Vbeta and 13 Jbeta primers. Profiled with immunoSEQ multiplex PCR; TCRdb holds only in-frame clones, not every one. The profile shows 100,000 or so clones, 70% to 80% of them singletons. This clone was picked up one time. Its specificity is not known. The study's findings and limits: A later analysis reported that several of the most significant clusters appeared to be linked to common viral pathogens, among them Epstein-Barr virus. More than 150 TCR beta chains were listed as cytomegalovirus-associated.

Germline assignment: CDR1 GTSNPN and CDR2 SVGIG (reference sequence). The CDR3 loop spans 12 amino acids. Trimming shortened V by 0 bases and J by 8 bases, and 10 bases separated the two germline ends. Sequences were obtained from PBMCs. The chain combines TRBV30 with TRBJ1-2; D is uncertain. The clonotype was recovered from a woman aged 18-29 years in good health and CMV-seropositive. The CDR3 DNA reads TGTGCCTGGAGTGTATCCATCCGGGGCTACACCTTC. It specifies CAWSVSIRGYTF.